These 13 T cell receptor beta chains were sequenced from one sample in a study of blood T cell repertoires in COVID-19. Only in-frame clones appear in the TCRdb table, and some are missing; sequencing was by immunoSEQ multiplex PCR. The sample lists about 240,000 clones; 86% were seen once. Sequencing used PBMCs or T cells enriched from blood (not recorded which). The receptors originated from a woman aged 40 to 49 with acute COVID-19.

This clone came up a few times. The same CDR3 arises from other DNA sequences in this sample as well. The gene calls are TRBV27 and TRBJ1-2; unclear D gene. The CDR3 covers 13 residues. Trimming shortened V by 5 bases and J by 4 bases, and 11 bases separated the two germline ends. Per the germline V gene, CDR1 is MNHEY and CDR2 is SMNVEV (reference sequence). In nucleotides, the CDR3 is TGTGCCAGCAGTCCCCGGGAAGCCTATGGCTACACCTTC. Translating gives CASSPREAYGYTF.

The CDR3 is CASSLLGQGGYEQYF. In nucleotides, the CDR3 is TGTGCCAGCAGCTTATTAGGGCAGGGAGGCTACGAGCAGTACTTC. V is TRBV7-3 and J is TRBJ2-7, with D possibly TRBD2 on 6 matching bases. The CDR3 contains 15 residues. Germline lookup yields CDR1 SGHTA and CDR2 FQGTGA. The V end lost 2 bases, the J end lost 3 bases, and 14 bases lay between the germline ends.

The V and J genes are TRBV15 and TRBJ1-2, with a possible D match to TRBD1 (6 bases). Trimming cost V 3 bases and J 3 bases, with 11 bases left between them. CDR1 and CDR2 (germline): LNHNV, YYDKDF (reference sequence). The CDR3 length is 14 residues. The CDR3 DNA is TGTGCCACCAGCAGTAAACAGGGCTACTATGGCTACACCTTC. It is translated as CATSSKQGYYGYTF.

The chain has TRBV3-1 (or the pseudogene TRBV3-2) and TRBJ2-5, with TRBD2 identical over 8 bases. CDR1 and CDR2 from the germline V gene are LGHDT and YNNKEL (reference sequence). The CDR3 consists of 15 residues. The junction had 8 bases not matched to a gene; V was cut back by 3 bases and J by 5 bases. The CDR3 sequence: CASSQRRGAGETQYF. The CDR3 DNA is TGTGCCAGCAGCCAGAGGCGGGGGGCAGGGGAGACCCAGTACTTC.

The chain recombines TRBV7-6 with TRBJ2-7; D gene unclear. Germline V gene data show CDR1 as SGHVS and CDR2 as FNYEAQ. V was clipped by 1 base and J by 7 bases, with 8 bases between them. The CDR3 runs to 12 residues. CDR3 residues: CASSLGGGEQYF. In nucleotides, the CDR3 is TGTGCCAGCAGCTTAGGCGGCGGTGAGCAGTACTTC.

The chain is built from TRBV10-2 and TRBJ2-1; TRBD2 aligns across 8 bases. This CDR3 is built from 14 residues. Germline lookup yields CDR1 WSHSY and CDR2 SAAADI. V shed 8 bases, J shed 1 base, and the junction held 4 bases outside the gene matches. CDR3 sequence: CASQRELSYNEQFF. The CDR3 DNA reads as TGCGCCAGCCAGCGGGAGTTATCCTACAATGAGCAGTTCTTC.

V is TRBV15 and J is TRBJ2-1; 8 nucleotides match TRBD2. The germline V gene encodes CDR1 LNHNV and CDR2 YYDKDF (reference sequence). CDR3 length: 13 amino acids. V was pared by 5 bases and J by 7 bases, with 4 bases of the junction left unmatched. The CDR3 sequence: CATSSTGGNEQFF. In DNA, the CDR3 is TGTGCCACCAGCTCAACGGGGGGGAATGAGCAGTTCTTC. The whole variable domain, filled in from reference TRBV15 and TRBJ2-1, reads DAMVIQNPRYQVTQFGKPVTLSCSQTLNHNVMYWYQQKSSQAPKLLFHYYDKDFNNEADTPDNFQSRRPNTSFCFLDIRSPGLGDTAMYLCATSSTGGNEQFFGPGTRLTVL.

This clone was seen just once. V is TRBV7-9 and J is TRBJ2-3, with TRBD1 as a possible D gene (5 bases). The V gene's germline CDR1 is SEHNR and CDR2 FQNEAQ (reference sequence). The CDR3 length is 18 residues. V was shortened by 1 base and J by 1 base, with 18 bases between the two germline ends. The CDR3 bases are TGTGCCAGCAGCTTAGGAGAAGGTAGTGGGGCAGGCACAGATACGCAGTATTTT. As protein: CASSLGEGSGAGTDTQYF.

In this sample, this clone turned up a few times. CDR3 in amino acids: CASSLDTAGELFF. The CDR3 DNA reads TGTGCCAGCAGCTTAGACACAGCCGGGGAGCTGTTTTTT. This sequence joins TRBV11-3 and TRBJ2-2; D unresolved. Per germline, CDR1 SGHNT and CDR2 YENEEA. V was shortened by 0 bases and J by 6 bases, with 5 bases between the two germline ends. The CDR3 has 13 residues. Looking up the rest from reference TRBV11-3 and TRBJ2-2 gives the full variable domain: EAGVVQSPRYKIIEKKQPVAFWCNPISGHNTLYWYLQNLGQGPELLIRYENEEAVDDSQLPKDRFSAERLKGVDSTLKIQPAELGDSAVYLCASSLDTAGELFFGEGSRLTVL.

This chain's CDR3 is CATSVSPGTGRTGELFF. The DNA for the CDR3 is TGTGCCACCAGTGTCTCCCCCGGGACAGGGCGGACCGGGGAGCTGTTTTTT. J is TRBJ2-2 and V is TRBV24-1, with 9 bases matching TRBD1. This CDR3 contains 17 residues. Germline trimming cut 5 bases from V and 5 bases from J; bases unmatched to any gene: 11. The germline V gene encodes CDR1 KGHDR and CDR2 SFDVKD.

This chain joins TRBV3-1 (or the pseudogene TRBV3-2) and TRBJ2-2; TRBD2 matches at 7 bases. This CDR3 has 17 residues. In germline, CDR1 is LGHDT, CDR2 YNNKEL (reference sequence). The trim removed 4 bases at V and 6 bases at J, leaving 14 bases unmatched. Here the CDR3 DNA reads TGTGCCAGCAGCCTCACATCGACTAGCCCGTACTCCGGGGAGCTGTTTTTT. Its translation: CASSLTSTSPYSGELFF.

The V call is TRBV3-1 (or the pseudogene TRBV3-2), the J call TRBJ2-3; 12 nucleotides match TRBD2. With V trimmed by 4 bases and J by 0 bases, 8 bases remained unmatched. Germline V lookup: CDR1 LGHDT, CDR2 YNNKEL (reference sequence). The CDR3 runs to 18 residues. The CDR3 loop is CASSRKILAGGSTDTQYF. The CDR3 DNA reads as TGTGCCAGCAGCCGCAAGATACTAGCGGGAGGAAGCACAGATACGCAGTATTTT.

The V gene is TRBV11-2, the J gene TRBJ2-3, with TRBD2 identical over 10 bases. Germline V gene data show CDR1 as SGHAT and CDR2 as FQNNGV. The V segment lost 1 base and the J segment 4 bases; nucleotides outside the gene matches: 5. The CDR3 sequence is 16 residues long. The CDR3 coding sequence is TGTGCCAGCAGCTTAGGTCCTAGCGGGAGTTCAGATACGCAGTATTTT. Its translation is CASSLGPSGSSDTQYF.